These 13 T cell receptor beta chains share one sample of origin, sequenced in a study of shared clonotypes between healthy human individuals. Sequenced by immunoSEQ multiplex PCR; TCRdb stores in-frame clones only, minus some. In the table there are 2 million to 2.5 million clones, 93% of which are singletons. Sequenced input: naive CD4+ T cells from PBMCs. Subset noted: CD45RA+ positively selected. The receptors were gathered from a young man in good health. Some clones in this sample may be carry-over from other donors' samples.

Concerning this clone itself: In the same sample, other DNA sequences code for this CDR3. This chain joins TRBV7-3 and TRBJ2-3, with a weak D call TRBD2 (5 bases). Trimming stripped 1 base from V and 0 bases from J, with 8 bases between. Germline V CDR1 and CDR2: SGHTA, FQGTGA. The CDR3 is 15 amino acids. CDR3 sequence reads: CASSLRGGSTDTQYF. CDR3 sequence (DNA): TGTGCCAGCAGCTTAAGAGGCGGGAGCACAGATACGCAGTATTTT.

The rearrangement links TRBV7-9 to TRBJ1-5; D not resolved. The germline V gene encodes CDR1 SEHNR and CDR2 FQNEAQ (reference sequence). Trimming pared 5 bases from V and 0 bases from J, leaving 8 bases between. The CDR3 sequence is 14 residues long. CDR3 amino acids: CASSPKSSNQPQHF. The CDR3 nucleotides are TGTGCCAGCAGCCCCAAAAGTAGCAATCAGCCCCAGCATTTT.

This chain joins TRBV5-1 and TRBJ1-1, with unresolved D. The CDR3 length is 14 residues. Germline values: CDR1 SGHRS, CDR2 YFSETQ. The V and J ends lost 2 bases and 3 bases respectively, with 11 bases between them. In nucleotides, the CDR3 is TGCGCCAGCAGCTTCCGTAGGGCAGACACTGAAGCTTTCTTT. This codes for CASSFRRADTEAFF.

This chain uses TRBV7-9 with TRBJ1-5; D call uncertain. V lost 1 base and J lost 4, with 14 bases in between. Germline V CDR1 and CDR2: SEHNR, FQNEAQ (reference sequence). The CDR3 spans 16 residues. DNA for the CDR3: TGTGCCAGCAGCTTAGGTAGCAACCAAGGGAATCAGCCCCAGCATTTT. Translated, it gives CASSLGSNQGNQPQHF.

This clone was detected only a few times. The chain recombines TRBV27 with TRBJ1-1; D uncertain. The germline CDR1 and CDR2 sequences are MNHEY and SMNVEV (reference sequence). The ends were cut back, 6 bases at V and 5 bases at J, with 13 bases in the middle. The CDR3 has 13 amino acids. The CDR3 loop is CASSRNSETEAFF. CDR3 coding DNA: TGTGCCAGCAGCCGGAACTCCGAGACTGAAGCTTTCTTT.

As for this clone: The same CDR3 is also encoded by other DNA sequences in this sample. The chain joins TRBV5-1 to TRBJ2-7, with D hard to call. Trimming left V 1 base short and J 2 bases short, with 10 bases between. Germline-derived CDR1 and CDR2 are SGHRS and YFSETQ. The CDR3 runs 14 residues. CDR3 in amino acids: CASSLLAGPYEQYF. The CDR3 coding sequence is TGCGCCAGCAGCTTGTTGGCAGGTCCCTACGAGCAGTACTTC.

Notes on this clone: Other DNA sequences in the sample encode the same CDR3. The chain combines TRBV5-1 with TRBJ1-5, with a possible D match to TRBD1 (5 bases). The germline V gene has CDR1 SGHRS and CDR2 YFSETQ. V lost 4 bases, J lost 4 bases, and 12 bases lay in between. The CDR3 has 14 residues. CDR3 residues: CASSTGTDNQPQHF. CDR3 DNA sequence: TGCGCCAGCAGCACCGGGACGGATAATCAGCCCCAGCATTTT.

The chain employs TRBV5-1 and TRBJ2-6; D may correspond to TRBD1 or TRBD2 (5 bases each). This CDR3 region has 15 residues. Per germline, CDR1 SGHRS and CDR2 YFSETQ. Trimming stripped 6 bases from V and 0 bases from J, with 10 bases between. The CDR3: CASKGEISGANVLTF. The CDR3 DNA follows: TGCGCCAGCAAAGGGGAGATCTCTGGGGCCAACGTCCTGACTTTC.

Regarding this clone: Other DNA sequences within the sample encode an identical CDR3. The chain carries TRBV5-4 and TRBJ2-1, with D maybe TRBD1 (5 bases). Germline lookup yields CDR1 SGHNT and CDR2 YYREEE (reference sequence). Between the trimmed V and J ends, which lost 1 base and 3 bases, there was a span of 8 bases. This CDR3 is 14 amino acids long. The CDR3 is CASSLSQGYNEQFF. The DNA of the CDR3 is TGTGCCAGCAGCTTGAGTCAGGGCTACAATGAGCAGTTCTTC.

V usage is TRBV29-1 and J usage is TRBJ2-3; TRBD1 aligns across 9 bases. V trimming: 4 bases; J trimming: 6 bases; junction bases outside the gene matches: 5. Germline CDR1 and CDR2: SQVTM and ANQGSEA. This CDR3 region has 13 residues. The CDR3 region has the DNA TGCAGCGTTGGAGTCGGACAGGGGGATACGCAGTATTTT. It codes for CSVGVGQGDTQYF.

This clone was counted once. J is TRBJ2-1 and V is TRBV4-1, with D hard to call. The CDR3 runs to 15 residues. Per the germline V gene, CDR1 is MGHRA and CDR2 is YSYEKL. The ends were cut back, 1 base at V and 4 bases at J, with 11 bases in the middle. The CDR3 sequence: CASSQVVLGYNEQFF. The CDR3 bases are TGCGCCAGCAGCCAAGTGGTCCTGGGTTACAATGAGCAGTTCTTC.

The chain is built from TRBV6-6 and TRBJ1-5; no firm D call. Trimming shortened V by 6 bases and J by 2 bases, and 5 bases separated the two germline ends. Germline loops: CDR1 MNHNY, CDR2 SVGAGI (reference sequence). The CDR3 covers 12 residues. This chain's CDR3 is CASRVGNQPQHF. The CDR3 coding sequence is TGTGCCAGCAGGGTTGGCAATCAGCCCCAGCATTTT.

The rearrangement links TRBV7-2 to TRBJ2-7; 14 bases align to TRBD2. J lost 5 bases, V lost 4 bases, and 10 bases had no gene match. The CDR3 runs to 17 residues. From germline, CDR1 is SGHTA and CDR2 FQGNSA. The DNA for the CDR3 is TGTGCCAGCAGCTCCGCCGGGACTAGCGGGAGTGGTCACGAGCAGTACTTC. Protein product: CASSSAGTSGSGHEQYF. Together with reference TRBV7-2 and TRBJ2-7, the CDR3 gives the full variable domain: GAGVSQSPSNKVTEKGKDVELRCDPISGHTALYWYRQSLGQGLEFLIYFQGNSAPDKSGLPSDRFSAERTGGSVSTLTIQRTQQEDSAVYLCASSSAGTSGSGHEQYFGPGTRLTVT.